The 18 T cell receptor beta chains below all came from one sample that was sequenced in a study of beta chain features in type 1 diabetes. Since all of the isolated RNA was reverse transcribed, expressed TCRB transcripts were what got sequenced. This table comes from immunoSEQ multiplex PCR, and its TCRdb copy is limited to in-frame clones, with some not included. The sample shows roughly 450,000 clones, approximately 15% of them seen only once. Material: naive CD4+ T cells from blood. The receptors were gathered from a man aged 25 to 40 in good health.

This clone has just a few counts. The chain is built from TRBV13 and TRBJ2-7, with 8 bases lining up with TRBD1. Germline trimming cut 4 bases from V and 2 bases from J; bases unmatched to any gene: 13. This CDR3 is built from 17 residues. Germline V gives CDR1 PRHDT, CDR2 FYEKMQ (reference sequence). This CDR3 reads CASSYRYRAGGPYEQYF. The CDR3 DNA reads TGTGCCAGCAGCTATAGATATAGGGCAGGGGGCCCCTACGAGCAGTACTTC. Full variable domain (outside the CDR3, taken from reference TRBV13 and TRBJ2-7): AAGVIQSPRHLIKEKRETATLKCYPIPRHDTVYWYQQGPGQDPQFLISFYEKMQSDKGSIPDRFSAQQFSDYHSELNMSSLELGDSALYFCASSYRYRAGGPYEQYFGPGTRLTVT.

The CDR3 DNA reads TGTGCCAGCAGTACGGACAGGGCAATACGCAATGAGCAGTTCTTC. Translating it yields CASSTDRAIRNEQFF. The chain recombines TRBV6-1 with TRBJ2-1; TRBD1 agrees at 8 bases. The germline V gene has CDR1 MNHNS and CDR2 SASEGT. V shed 5 bases, J shed 6 bases, and the junction held 9 bases outside the gene matches. The CDR3 has 15 residues.

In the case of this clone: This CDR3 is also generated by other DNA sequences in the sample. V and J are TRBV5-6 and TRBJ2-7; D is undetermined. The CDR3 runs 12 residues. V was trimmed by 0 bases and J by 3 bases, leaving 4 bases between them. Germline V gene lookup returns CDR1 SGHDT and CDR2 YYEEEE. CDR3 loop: CASSLGGYEQYV. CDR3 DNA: TGTGCCAGCAGCTTGGGCGGCTACGAGCAGTACGTC.

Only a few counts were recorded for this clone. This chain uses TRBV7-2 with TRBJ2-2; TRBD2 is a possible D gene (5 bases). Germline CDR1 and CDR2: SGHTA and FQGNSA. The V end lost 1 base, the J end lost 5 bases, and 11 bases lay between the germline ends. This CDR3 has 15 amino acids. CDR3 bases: TGTGCCAGCAGCTTAGAAGCGACTAAGACCGGGGAGCTGTTTTTT. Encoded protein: CASSLEATKTGELFF.

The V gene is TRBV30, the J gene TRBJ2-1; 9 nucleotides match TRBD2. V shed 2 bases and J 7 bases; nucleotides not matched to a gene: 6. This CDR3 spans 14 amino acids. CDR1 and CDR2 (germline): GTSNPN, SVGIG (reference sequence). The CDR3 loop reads CAWSLAGLSNEQFF. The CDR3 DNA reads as TGTGCCTGGAGTCTAGCGGGACTTTCAAATGAGCAGTTCTTC.

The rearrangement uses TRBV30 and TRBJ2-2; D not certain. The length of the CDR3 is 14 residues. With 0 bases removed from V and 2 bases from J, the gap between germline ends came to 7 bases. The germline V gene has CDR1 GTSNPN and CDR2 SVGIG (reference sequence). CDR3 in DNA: TGTGCCTGGAGTGTTGGGCCAAACACCGGGGAGCTGTTTTTT. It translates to CAWSVGPNTGELFF.

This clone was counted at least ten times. This CDR3 reads CAWRLRIYGYTF. The CDR3 nucleotides are TGTGCCTGGAGATTAAGAATCTATGGCTACACCTTC. This chain joins TRBV30 and TRBJ1-2, with D unresolved. V was pared by 3 bases and J by 4 bases, with 9 bases between. The CDR3 totals 12 residues. Germline V gene sequence: CDR1 GTSNPN, CDR2 SVGIG (reference sequence).

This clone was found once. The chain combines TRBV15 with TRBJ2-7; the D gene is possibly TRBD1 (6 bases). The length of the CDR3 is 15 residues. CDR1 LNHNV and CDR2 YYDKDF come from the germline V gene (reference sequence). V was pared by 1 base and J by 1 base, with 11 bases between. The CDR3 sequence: CATSRAQGQSYEQYF. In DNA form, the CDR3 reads TGTGCCACCAGCAGAGCACAGGGTCAGTCCTACGAGCAGTACTTC.

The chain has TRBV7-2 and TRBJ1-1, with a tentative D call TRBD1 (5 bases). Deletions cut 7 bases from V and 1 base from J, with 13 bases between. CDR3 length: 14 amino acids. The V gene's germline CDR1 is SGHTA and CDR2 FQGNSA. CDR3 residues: CASKDSTGNTEAFF. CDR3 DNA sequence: TGTGCCAGCAAAGACTCTACAGGGAACACTGAAGCTTTCTTT.

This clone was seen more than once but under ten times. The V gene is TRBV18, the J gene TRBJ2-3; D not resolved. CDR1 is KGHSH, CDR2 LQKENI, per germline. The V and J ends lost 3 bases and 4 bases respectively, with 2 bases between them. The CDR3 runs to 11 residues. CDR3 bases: TGTGCCAGCTCACCCTCAGATACGCAGTATTTT. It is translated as CASSPSDTQYF.

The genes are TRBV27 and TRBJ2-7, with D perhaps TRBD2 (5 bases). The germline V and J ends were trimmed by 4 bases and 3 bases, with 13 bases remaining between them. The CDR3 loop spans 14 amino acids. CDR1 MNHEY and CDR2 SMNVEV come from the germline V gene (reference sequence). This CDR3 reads CASSWRAEYYEQYF. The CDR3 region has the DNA TGTGCCAGCAGTTGGCGGGCAGAGTACTACGAGCAGTACTTC.

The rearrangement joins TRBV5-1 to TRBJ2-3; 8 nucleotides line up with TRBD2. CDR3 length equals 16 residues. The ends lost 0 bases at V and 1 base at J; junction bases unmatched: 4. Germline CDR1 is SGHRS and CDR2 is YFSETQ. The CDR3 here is CASSLGLRGGTDTQYF. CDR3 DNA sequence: TGCGCCAGCAGCTTGGGTCTGCGGGGGGGCACAGATACGCAGTATTTT. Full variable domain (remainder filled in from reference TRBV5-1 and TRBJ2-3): KAGVTQTPRYLIKTRGQQVTLSCSPISGHRSVSWYQQTPGQGLQFLFEYFSETQRNKGNFPGRFSGRQFSNSRSEMNVSTLELGDSALYLCASSLGLRGGTDTQYFGPGTRLTVL.

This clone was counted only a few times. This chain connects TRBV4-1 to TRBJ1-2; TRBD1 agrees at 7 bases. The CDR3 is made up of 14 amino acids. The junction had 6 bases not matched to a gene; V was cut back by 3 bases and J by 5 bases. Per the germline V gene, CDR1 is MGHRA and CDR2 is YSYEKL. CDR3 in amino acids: CASSHPDRPYGYTF. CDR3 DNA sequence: TGCGCCAGCAGCCATCCGGACAGGCCGTATGGCTACACCTTC.

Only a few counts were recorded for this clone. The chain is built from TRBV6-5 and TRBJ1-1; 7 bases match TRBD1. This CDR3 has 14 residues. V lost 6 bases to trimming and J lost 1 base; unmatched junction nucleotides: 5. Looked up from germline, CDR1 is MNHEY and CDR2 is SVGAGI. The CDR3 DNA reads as TGTGCCAGCAGCCGACAGGGCCAGAACACTGAAGCTTTCTTT. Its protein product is CASSRQGQNTEAFF.

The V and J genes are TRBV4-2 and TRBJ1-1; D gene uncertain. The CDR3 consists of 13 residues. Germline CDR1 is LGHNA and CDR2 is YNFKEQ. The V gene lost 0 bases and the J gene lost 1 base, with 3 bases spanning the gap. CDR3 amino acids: CASSQEKNTEAFF. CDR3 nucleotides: TGTGCCAGCAGCCAAGAGAAGAACACTGAAGCTTTCTTT.

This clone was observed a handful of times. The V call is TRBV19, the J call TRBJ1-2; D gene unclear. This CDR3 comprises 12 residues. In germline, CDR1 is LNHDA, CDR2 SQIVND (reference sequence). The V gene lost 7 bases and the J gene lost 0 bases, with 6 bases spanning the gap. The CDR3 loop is CASTGTNYGYTF. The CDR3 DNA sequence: TGTGCCAGTACCGGGACTAACTATGGCTACACCTTC.

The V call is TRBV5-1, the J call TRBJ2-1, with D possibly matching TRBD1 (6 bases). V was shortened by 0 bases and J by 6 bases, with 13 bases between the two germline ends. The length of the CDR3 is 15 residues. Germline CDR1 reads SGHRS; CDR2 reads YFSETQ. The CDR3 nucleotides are TGCGCCAGCAGCTTGGCGGGCAGGGGTTTCAATGAGCAGTTCTTC. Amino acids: CASSLAGRGFNEQFF.

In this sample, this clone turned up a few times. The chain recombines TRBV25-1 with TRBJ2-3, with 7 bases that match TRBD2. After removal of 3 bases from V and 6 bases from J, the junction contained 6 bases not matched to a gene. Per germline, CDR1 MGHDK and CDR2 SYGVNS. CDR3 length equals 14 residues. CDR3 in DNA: TGTGCCAGCAGTGACGGACTAGTTCCCGATACGCAGTATTTT. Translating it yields CASSDGLVPDTQYF.